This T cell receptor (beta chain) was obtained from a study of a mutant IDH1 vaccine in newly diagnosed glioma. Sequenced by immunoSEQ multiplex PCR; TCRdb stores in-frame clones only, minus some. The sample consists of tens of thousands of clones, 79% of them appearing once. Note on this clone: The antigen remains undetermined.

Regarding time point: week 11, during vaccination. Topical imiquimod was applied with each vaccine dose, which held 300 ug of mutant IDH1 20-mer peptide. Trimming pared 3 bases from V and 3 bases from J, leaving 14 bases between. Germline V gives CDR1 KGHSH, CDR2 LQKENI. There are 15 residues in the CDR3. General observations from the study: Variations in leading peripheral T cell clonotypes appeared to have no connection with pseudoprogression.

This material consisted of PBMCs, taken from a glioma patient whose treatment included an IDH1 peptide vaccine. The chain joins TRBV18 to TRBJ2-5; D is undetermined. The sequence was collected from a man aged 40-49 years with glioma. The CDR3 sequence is CASSPTMVPEETQYF. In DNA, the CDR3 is TGTGCCAGCTCACCGACGATGGTCCCGGAAGAGACCCAGTACTTC.